The 21 T cell receptor beta chains below were found in one sample sequenced in a study of CD8 T cells in ankylosing spondylitis. TCRdb passed the 5' RACE reads through MiXCR, listing each CDR3 protein once. This table has more than 250,000 distinct CDR3 sequences, around a tenth appearing once. The sample consisted of blood, either unsorted or a sorted T cell fraction (not recorded which). The receptors derive from a female donor with ankylosing spondylitis or in good health (not recorded which).

There are many counts of this clonotype. This chain links TRBV5-6 with TRBJ2-1; D not certain. Between the trimmed V and J ends, which lost 0 bases and 7 bases, there was a span of 11 bases. The CDR3 consists of 14 residues. Germline V CDR1 and CDR2: SGHDT, YYEEEE. CDR3 in DNA: TGTGCCAGCAGCTTGGGGGCTAAAATGAATGAGCAGTTCTTC. Protein sequence: CASSLGAKMNEQFF.

This clonotype was counted many times. The chain recombines TRBV5-1 with TRBJ2-7; 10 bases agree with TRBD2. The length of the CDR3 is 15 residues. J gave up 6 bases and V 0 bases, and 6 bases lay outside the gene matches. Germline values: CDR1 SGHRS, CDR2 YFSETQ. Here the CDR3 DNA reads TGCGCCAGCAGCTTGGGAGCGGGAGGGATTCGCGAGCAGTACTTC. As protein: CASSLGAGGIREQYF.

This clonotype appeared many times. This chain uses TRBV20-1 with TRBJ1-2, with D tentatively TRBD1 (5 bases). Germline values: CDR1 DFQATT, CDR2 SNEGSKA (reference sequence). V lost 0 bases to trimming and J lost 4 bases, with 15 bases between them. The CDR3 contains 15 residues. The CDR3 here is CSARDRRGISYGYTF. The CDR3 DNA reads TGCAGTGCTAGAGATAGAAGGGGTATTTCCTATGGCTACACCTTC.

This clonotype was seen only a few times. The chain has TRBV27 and TRBJ2-7; TRBD2 matches at 7 bases. Germline-derived CDR1 and CDR2 are MNHEY and SMNVEV (reference sequence). The CDR3 runs 14 residues. The V segment lost 8 bases and the J segment 3 bases; nucleotides outside the gene matches: 10. The CDR3 loop is CASGSGTIIYEQYF. The DNA for the CDR3 is TGTGCCAGCGGCTCCGGGACTATTATCTACGAGCAGTACTTC.

This clonotype was seen many times. The CDR3 protein is CASSNDRTGGQYF. CDR3 DNA sequence: TGTGCCAGCAGCAACGACAGAACTGGCGGGCAGTACTTC. The V call is TRBV7-9, the J call TRBJ2-7; tentatively, D is TRBD1 (5 bases). The V end lost 5 bases, the J end lost 9 bases, and 17 bases lay between the germline ends. The CDR3 length is 13 residues. In germline, CDR1 is SEHNR, CDR2 FQNEAQ (reference sequence).

The gene calls are TRBV18 and TRBJ2-5; D not resolved. The length of the CDR3 is 13 residues. The germline V gene encodes CDR1 KGHSH and CDR2 LQKENI. V was shortened by 3 bases and J by 5 bases, with 10 bases between the two germline ends. For the CDR3, the DNA is TGTGCCAGCTCACCCCTTCCGCGGGAGACCCAGTACTTC. Translating it yields CASSPLPRETQYF.

The gene calls are TRBV5-1 and TRBJ1-1, with 9 bases matching TRBD1. V gave up 4 bases and J gave up 10 bases; unmatched junction bases: 14. Germline CDR1 is SGHRS and CDR2 is YFSETQ. The CDR3 extends over 15 amino acids. The CDR3 sequence: CASSQGPGQGQRAFF. The CDR3 nucleotides are TGCGCCAGCAGCCAAGGACCGGGACAGGGCCAGAGAGCTTTCTTT.

This clonotype has just a few counts. CDR3 protein: CSARFGKGGELFF. Here the CDR3 DNA reads TGCAGTGCTAGATTCGGGAAAGGCGGGGAGCTGTTTTTT. J is TRBJ2-2 and V is TRBV20-1, with D maybe TRBD2 (5 bases). V lost 2 bases and J lost 7, with 11 bases in between. Germline V gene lookup returns CDR1 DFQATT and CDR2 SNEGSKA (reference sequence). The CDR3 runs to 13 residues.

In its sample, this clonotype was seen a few times. The chain employs TRBV12-3 or TRBV12-4 and TRBJ1-1; D remains ambiguous. The CDR3 sequence is 12 residues long. The V end lost 3 bases, the J end lost 6 bases, and 8 bases lay between the germline ends. CDR3 DNA: TGTGCCAGCAGTTTTTCGGGCTCTGAAGCTTTCTTT. Amino acid sequence: CASSFSGSEAFF.

This clonotype was seen repeatedly, ten times or more. V is TRBV7-9 and J is TRBJ1-2; 8 bases match TRBD1. J lost 6 bases, V lost 5 bases, and 17 bases had no gene match. The length of the CDR3 is 17 residues. CDR1 and CDR2 (germline): SEHNR, FQNEAQ (reference sequence). The CDR3 DNA reads TGTGCCAGCAGCCCAGCCCTACGGACAGGGTCTATCGATGGCTACACCTTC. Its protein is CASSPALRTGSIDGYTF.

This clonotype appeared a few times. The rearrangement uses TRBV5-1 and TRBJ1-6; D remains ambiguous. Germline loops: CDR1 SGHRS, CDR2 YFSETQ. Trimming took off 0 bases at V and 1 base at J, with 17 bases between the two ends. This CDR3 is built from 19 residues. The CDR3 protein is CASSLDGFAGLSYNSPLHF. The CDR3 DNA reads TGCGCCAGCAGCTTGGATGGTTTTGCCGGCCTTTCCTATAATTCACCCCTCCACTTT.

This clonotype was picked up one time. This may be a read error: a much more frequent sequence differs by one nucleotide. V usage is TRBV6-5 and J usage is TRBJ2-7; no firm D call. The CDR3 contains 13 residues. Germline V gene sequence: CDR1 MNHEY, CDR2 SVGAGI. The CDR3, as DNA: TGTGCCAGCAGTTACACTCCGATTTACGAGCAGTCCTTC. Protein sequence: CASSYTPIYEQSF.

This clonotype appeared a few times. The CDR3 spells CSGFSGSRTDTQYF. The CDR3 nucleotides are TGCAGTGGGTTTAGCGGGAGCCGCACAGATACGCAGTATTTT. The gene calls are TRBV20-1 and TRBJ2-3; 9 bases fit TRBD2. Germline loops: CDR1 DFQATT, CDR2 SNEGSKA (reference sequence). The V and J ends lost 7 bases and 1 base, in that order; junction bases with no gene match: 6. CDR3 length equals 14 residues.

This clonotype was seen many times. The genes are TRBV5-6 and TRBJ2-2, with a possible D match to TRBD2 (5 bases). The CDR3 runs 16 residues. The V end lost 3 bases, the J end lost 4 bases, and 16 bases lay between the germline ends. CDR1 is SGHDT and CDR2 is YYEEEE in the germline V gene. The CDR3: CASSWGALGGTGELFF. In DNA form, the CDR3 reads TGTGCCAGCAGCTGGGGAGCCCTGGGTGGCACCGGGGAGCTGTTTTTT.

This clonotype has at least ten counts. This chain uses TRBV6-1 with TRBJ2-7; D not resolved. Per the germline V gene, CDR1 is MNHNS and CDR2 is SASEGT. V was pared by 6 bases and J by 7 bases, with 10 bases between. The CDR3 spans 11 residues. CDR3 DNA sequence: TGTGCCAGCAGAGGTTTGAGGGAGCAGTACTTC. This gives the protein CASRGLREQYF.

This clonotype has at least ten counts. This chain uses TRBV20-1 with TRBJ2-1, with 9 bases aligning to TRBD1. Per the germline V gene, CDR1 is DFQATT and CDR2 is SNEGSKA (reference sequence). V trimming: 6 bases; J trimming: 10 bases; junction bases outside the gene matches: 19. The CDR3 runs to 16 residues. CDR3 sequence: CSAFGPIRDREWEQFF. The CDR3 DNA reads TGCAGTGCCTTTGGCCCTATCCGGGACAGGGAATGGGAGCAGTTCTTC.

The V call is TRBV20-1, the J call TRBJ2-3, with D tentatively TRBD2 (7 bases). With 1 base removed from V and 5 bases from J, the gap between germline ends came to 16 bases. This CDR3 has 15 residues. Germline values: CDR1 DFQATT, CDR2 SNEGSKA (reference sequence). The CDR3 coding sequence is TGCAGTGCTAGAGGAGGGTGGGGGGGCTTAGATACGCAGTATTTT. Its protein is CSARGGWGGLDTQYF.

The chain employs TRBV7-2 and TRBJ1-2; 9 bases agree with TRBD1. Germline V gene sequence: CDR1 SGHTA, CDR2 FQGNSA. CDR3 length: 13 amino acids. The trim removed 7 bases at V and 8 bases at J, leaving 8 bases unmatched. The CDR3 bases are TGTGCCAGCACTCCGGGACAGGGAAAAGGCTACACCTTC. This sequence encodes CASTPGQGKGYTF. Combining the CDR3 with reference TRBV7-2 and TRBJ1-2 gives the whole variable domain GAGVSQSPSNKVTEKGKDVELRCDPISGHTALYWYRQSLGQGLEFLIYFQGNSAPDKSGLPSDRFSAERTGGSVSTLTIQRTQQEDSAVYLCASTPGQGKGYTFGSGTRLTVV.

This clonotype was observed many times. The chain carries TRBV6-2 or TRBV6-3 and TRBJ2-2; 9 bases align to TRBD1. Losses at the gene ends were 7 bases for V and 2 bases for J; bases not matched to a gene: 8. In germline, CDR1 is MNHEY, CDR2 SVGEGT. This CDR3 is 16 amino acids long. The CDR3 nucleotides are TGTGCCAGCACTCGACAGGGGGTCGGAAACACCGGGGAGCTGTTTTTT. This codes for CASTRQGVGNTGELFF.

This clonotype was observed a few times. The genes are TRBV7-2 and TRBJ1-4; D is ambiguous. Germline lookup yields CDR1 SGHTA and CDR2 FQGNSA. Trimming shortened V by 5 bases and J by 6 bases, and 16 bases separated the two germline ends. This CDR3 is 15 amino acids long. CDR3 nucleotides: TGTGCCAGCAGCCCCTCGGCAGGCCAACATGAAAAACTGTTTTTT. Its protein product is CASSPSAGQHEKLFF.

This clonotype was seen ten or more times. The chain recombines TRBV20-1 with TRBJ2-7; 8 bases fit TRBD1. V lost 3 bases to trimming and J lost 5 bases; unmatched junction nucleotides: 6. The V gene's germline CDR1 is DFQATT and CDR2 SNEGSKA (reference sequence). The CDR3 length is 13 residues. The CDR3 protein is CSASARGPDEQYF. DNA of the CDR3: TGCAGTGCTAGTGCCAGGGGGCCGGACGAGCAGTACTTC.